The rows below give T cell receptor beta chains drawn from one sample of a study of long-term antiretroviral therapy in people with HIV. Sequencing was performed with immunoSEQ multiplex PCR; in TCRdb, only in-frame clones are kept and a portion is missing. The data contain roughly 30,000 clones, 80% to 90% of them singletons. The specimen comprised unsorted PBMCs, sampled 0.8 years before starting antiretroviral therapy. These receptors came from a man younger than 35 with HIV. CDR3s include the opening cysteine and the closing phenylalanine or tryptophan. A D gene is named only where the DNA matches it firmly.

>TRBV10-3|TRBJ2-3|.
CAIRATGTITDTQYF
>TRBV7-2|TRBJ2-1|TRBD2
CASIQVAGRREQFF
>TRBV19|TRBJ2-3|TRBD2
CATTLAGGPGDTQYF
>TRBV19|TRBJ1-3|TRBD1
CASSRGQGGGNTIYF
>TRBV5-1|TRBJ1-1|.
CASSLEAGPSGRAAFF
>TRBV4-3|TRBJ2-7|.
CASSQANDSPYEQYF
>TRBV7-2|TRBJ2-5|.
CASSSSDLLAETQYF
>TRBV29-1|TRBJ2-7|.
CSVAGISYEQYF
>TRBV9|TRBJ1-3|.
CASSLGRLAGNTIYF
>TRBV4-2|TRBJ2-1|TRBD2
CASSQDGLAGTIGGQFF
>TRBV5-4|TRBJ2-2|TRBD2
CASSSAGGAGELFF
>TRBV5-8|TRBJ1-2|TRBD1
CASSLGQVQFYGYTF
>TRBV6-4|TRBJ1-2|.
CASSPSEGFYGYTF
>TRBV12-5|TRBJ2-1|.
CASGLPPATSSEQFF
>TRBV6-5|TRBJ1-5|.
CASSYGSDQPQHF
>TRBV4-1|TRBJ1-2|.
CASSQVPGASEDYGYTF
>TRBV9|TRBJ2-7|.
CASSVEFGEQYF
>TRBV2|TRBJ1-5|TRBD1
CASSRNRDRGLGQPQHF
>TRBV4-1|TRBJ1-1|.
CASVRAGTEAFF
>TRBV6-5|TRBJ1-3|.
CASRDRGNTIYF
>TRBV19|TRBJ2-5|TRBD2
CASGREETQYF
>TRBV5-1|TRBJ2-5|.
CASSLLSPRSETQYF
>TRBV19|TRBJ1-1|.
CASSGRQVNEAFF
>TRBV28|TRBJ2-7|.
CASGHYEQYF
>TRBV7-9|TRBJ1-4|.
CASSLAVQPATNEKLFF
>TRBV30|TRBJ1-1|TRBD1
CAGVRRTGYTEAFF
>TRBV19|TRBJ2-7|TRBD2
CASSPSGPSYEQYF
>TRBV7-9|TRBJ1-1|TRBD1
CASSSPGTGNTEAFF
>TRBV5-8|TRBJ2-7|TRBD2
CASSPMGREGEQYF
>TRBV6-1|TRBJ2-1|.
CASSEGSYNEQFF
>TRBV18|TRBJ1-5|TRBD1
CASSLQTGEVQPQHF
>TRBV5-6|TRBJ2-1|TRBD2
CASSSFRLAGDNEQFF
>TRBV4-2|TRBJ2-2|.
CASRTTGELFF
>TRBV4-1|TRBJ2-2|.
CASSLFGGGELFF
>TRBV5-1|TRBJ2-7|.
CASSLWQVNSEQYF
>TRBV27|TRBJ1-5|.
CASSPIRDYQPQHF
>TRBV18|TRBJ1-1|.
CASSLGPDEAFF
>TRBV4-3|TRBJ2-7|.
CASSVGRVADEQYF
>TRBV13|TRBJ2-3|TRBD1
CASSLIGQGTTDTQYF
>TRBV5-1|TRBJ2-5|TRBD1
CASSFRGQAEETQYF
>TRBV11-1|TRBJ2-3|TRBD2
CASGLAGGGDTQYF
>TRBV4-1|TRBJ1-1|.
CASSHPQGEAFF
>TRBV6-6|TRBJ1-5|.
CASSYKGRNFNQPQHF
>TRBV5-1|TRBJ1-2|TRBD1
CASSLERTGFYGYTF
>TRBV9|TRBJ1-2|TRBD1
CASGEQGGHPYGYTF
>TRBV7-9|TRBJ1-6|.
CASSSPLVSPLHF
>TRBV7-9|TRBJ2-5|TRBD2
CASSLGGGAGDQYF